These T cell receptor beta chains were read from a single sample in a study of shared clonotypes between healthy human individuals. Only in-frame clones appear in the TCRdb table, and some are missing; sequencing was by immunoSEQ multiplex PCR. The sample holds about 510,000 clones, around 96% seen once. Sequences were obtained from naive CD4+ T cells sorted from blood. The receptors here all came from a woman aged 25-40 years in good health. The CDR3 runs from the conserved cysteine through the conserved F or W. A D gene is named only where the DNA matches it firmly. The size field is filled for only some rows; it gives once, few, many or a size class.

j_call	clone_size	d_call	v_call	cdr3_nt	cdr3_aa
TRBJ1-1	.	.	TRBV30	TGTGCCTGGAGTGTATCTCGTACAGTTGGGGTGATGAACACTGAAGCTTTCTTT	CAWSVSRTVGVMNTEAFF
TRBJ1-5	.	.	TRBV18	TGTGCCAGCTCACCAGGGGGCGCGGGCAATCAGCCCCAGCATTTT	CASSPGGAGNQPQHF
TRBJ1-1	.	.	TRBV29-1	TGCAGCGTAACAGAATCTCACACTGAAGCTTTCTTT	CSVTESHTEAFF
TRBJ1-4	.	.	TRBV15	TGTGCCACCAGCAGAGACACTCCTGAAAAACTGTTTTTT	CATSRDTPEKLFF
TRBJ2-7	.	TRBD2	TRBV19	TGTGCCAGTAGTACTCAGGCCGGGACTAGCGGGACCTGGGGCTACGAGCAGTACTTC	CASSTQAGTSGTWGYEQYF
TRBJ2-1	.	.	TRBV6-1	TGTGCCAGCTTAGGACAGAACTACAATGAGCAGTTCTTC	CASLGQNYNEQFF
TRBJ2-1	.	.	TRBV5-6	TGTGCCAGCAGCTTGGGGGCTCGGCAGTTCTTC	CASSLGARQFF
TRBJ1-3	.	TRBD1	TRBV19	TGTGCCAGCCGACAGGGGGCTGGAAACACCATATATTTT	CASRQGAGNTIYF
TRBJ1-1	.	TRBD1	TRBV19	TGTGCCAGTAGCCAAATACAGGGGATCACTGAAGCTTTCTTT	CASSQIQGITEAFF
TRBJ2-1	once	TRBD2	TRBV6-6	TGTGCCAGCAGTTGGACTAGCGGGAGCGTGGACAATGAGCAGTTCTTC	CASSWTSGSVDNEQFF
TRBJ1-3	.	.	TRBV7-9	TGTGCCAGCAGCTTAGCGGCAGCCCGGTGGGAAGGAAACACCATATATTTT	CASSLAAARWEGNTIYF
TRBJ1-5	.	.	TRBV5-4	TGTGCCAGCAGCTTGGATATCAATCAGCCCCAGCATTTT	CASSLDINQPQHF
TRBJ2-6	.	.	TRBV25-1	TGTGCCAGCCAACCCCAACCCAGGGTCTCTGGGGCCAACGTCCTGACTTTC	CASQPQPRVSGANVLTF
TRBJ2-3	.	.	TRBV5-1	TGCGCCAGCAGCCCCACGAGGACAGACCCCACAGATACGCAGTATTTT	CASSPTRTDPTDTQYF
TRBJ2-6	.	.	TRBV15	TGTGCCACCAGCAGAGTCAGCGACTCTGGGGCCAACGTCCTGACTTTC	CATSRVSDSGANVLTF
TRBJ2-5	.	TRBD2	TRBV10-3	TGTGCCATCAGTGAGTCGGGGGTGGGGCTAGCGGGAGTTTCGGAGACCCAGTACTTC	CAISESGVGLAGVSETQYF
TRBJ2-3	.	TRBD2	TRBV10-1	TGCGCCAGCAGTGAGTCGACTAGCGGGACTAGCACAGATACGCAGTATTTT	CASSESTSGTSTDTQYF
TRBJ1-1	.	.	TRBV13	TGTGCCAGCAGCTTAAGGGTTGGGGCAGTCGCTTTCTTT	CASSLRVGAVAFF
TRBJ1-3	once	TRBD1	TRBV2	TGTGCCATCTCCGGCGGGACAGGGGGTACTCTGGCTGGAAACACCATATATTTT	CAISGGTGGTLAGNTIYF
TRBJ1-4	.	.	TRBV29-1	TGCAGCGTTGGCCGGGGAGATGAAAAACTGTTTTTT	CSVGRGDEKLFF
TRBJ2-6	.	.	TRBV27	TGTGCCAGCAGTTTATTTTGGTATTCCGCTGGGGCCAACGTCCTGACTTTC	CASSLFWYSAGANVLTF
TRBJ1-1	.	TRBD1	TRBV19	TGTGCCAGTAGAAGATCCGGGACAGGGGAAACTGAAGCTTTCTTT	CASRRSGTGETEAFF
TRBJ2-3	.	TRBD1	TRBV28	TGTGCCAGCAATGTGGGACAGGGGACAGATACGCAGTATTTT	CASNVGQGTDTQYF
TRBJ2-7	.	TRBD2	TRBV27	TGTGCCAGCAGTCGCCTAGCGGGGCCCTACGAGCAGTACTTC	CASSRLAGPYEQYF
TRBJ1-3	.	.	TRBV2	TGTGCCAGCAGCGAGCACCACTCTGGAAACACCATATATTTT	CASSEHHSGNTIYF
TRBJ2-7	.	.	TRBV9	TGTGCCAGCAGCCCAACCCAGGGGCCCTACGAGCAGTACTTC	CASSPTQGPYEQYF
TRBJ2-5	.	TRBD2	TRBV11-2	TGTGCCAGCAGCTCCGCCCGGCAGGGACTAGCGGGAGAGACCCAGTACTTC	CASSSARQGLAGETQYF
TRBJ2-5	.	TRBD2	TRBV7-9	TGTGCCAGCAGCCCCCCAGGGCTAGCGGCGACCCAGTACTTC	CASSPPGLAATQYF
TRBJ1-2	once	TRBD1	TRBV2	TGTGCCAGCAGTGAGACAGGGAACTATGGCTACACCTTC	CASSETGNYGYTF
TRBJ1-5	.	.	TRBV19	TGTGCCAGTAGTATAGACGACGGGGGGACCAATCAGCCCCAGCATTTT	CASSIDDGGTNQPQHF
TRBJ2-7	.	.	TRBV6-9	TGTGCCAGCAGTTATTCCACGGGTGGGCACGAGCAGTACTTC	CASSYSTGGHEQYF
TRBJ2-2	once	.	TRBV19	TGTGCCAGTAGTATAGATCAGGGTACTACCGGGGAGCTGTTTTTT	CASSIDQGTTGELFF
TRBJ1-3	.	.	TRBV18	TGTGCCAGCTCACCACCGGGCAGGGGTTCTGGAAACACCATATATTTT	CASSPPGRGSGNTIYF
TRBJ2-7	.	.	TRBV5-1	TGCGCCAGCAGCTTGGGTATCGGATTCTACGAGCAGTACTTC	CASSLGIGFYEQYF
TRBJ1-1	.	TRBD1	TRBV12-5	TGTGCTAGTGGCCCTCCGGGACAGGGGGCAGGGGGGGAAGCTTTCTTT	CASGPPGQGAGGEAFF
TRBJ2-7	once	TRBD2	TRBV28	TGTGCCAGCAGTTCCACTAGCGGGAGGCCCTACGAGCAGTACTTC	CASSSTSGRPYEQYF
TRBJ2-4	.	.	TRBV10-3	TGTGCCATCAGCCCACAGGGTGCCGAGAACATTCAGTACTTC	CAISPQGAENIQYF
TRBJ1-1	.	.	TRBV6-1	TGTGCCAGCAGTGGGAACACCGGGACTGAAGCTTTCTTT	CASSGNTGTEAFF
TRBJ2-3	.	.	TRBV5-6	TGTGCCAGCAGCTTGTACGTTGGCACACCTAGCACAGATACGCAGTATTTT	CASSLYVGTPSTDTQYF
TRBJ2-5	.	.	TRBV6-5	TGTGCCAGCAGTTACTCGGGCAGCCTCGGGGGAGAGACCCAGTACTTC	CASSYSGSLGGETQYF
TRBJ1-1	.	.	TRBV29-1	TGCAGCGTTGAAGGGGCGGCAGGGAGGACTGAAGCTTTCTTT	CSVEGAAGRTEAFF
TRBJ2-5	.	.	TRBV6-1	TGTGCCAGCAGGTACACAGGGAGGGGACAAGAGACCCAGTACTTC	CASRYTGRGQETQYF
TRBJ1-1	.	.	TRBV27	TGTGCCAGCAGTCCACCGGGACAGAACACTGAAGCTTTCTTT	CASSPPGQNTEAFF
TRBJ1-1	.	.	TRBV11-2	TGTGCCAGCAGGGAACGTGGAGCTTTGAACACTGAAGCTTTCTTT	CASRERGALNTEAFF
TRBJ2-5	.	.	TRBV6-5	TGTGCCAGCAGTTACGGGGTTCCCGGGGGAGAGACCCAGTACTTC	CASSYGVPGGETQYF
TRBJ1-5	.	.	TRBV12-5	TGTGCTAGTGGTGGAGACACGAGCAATCAGCCCCAGCATTTT	CASGGDTSNQPQHF
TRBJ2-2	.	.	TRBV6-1	TGTGCCAGCAGCGGGCAGGGATACACCGGGGAGCTGTTTTTT	CASSGQGYTGELFF
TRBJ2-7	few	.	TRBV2	TGTGCCAGCGTTGGAGACTACTTCTACGAGCAGTACTTC	CASVGDYFYEQYF
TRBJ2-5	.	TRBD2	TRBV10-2	TGCGCCAGCAGTGGGTTGCGGGAGGGCCGTGGGGAGACCCAGTACTTC	CASSGLREGRGETQYF
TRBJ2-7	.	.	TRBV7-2	TGTGCCAGCAGCTTCGGTGTAGAACAAACCTACGAGCAGTACTTC	CASSFGVEQTYEQYF
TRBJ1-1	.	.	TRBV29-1	TGCAGCGTTGAAGCAGGGATCACTGAAGCTTTCTTT	CSVEAGITEAFF
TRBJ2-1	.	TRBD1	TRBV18	TGTGCCAGCTCACCTCGGGACAGTTTGAGCTCCTACAATGAGCAGTTCTTC	CASSPRDSLSSYNEQFF
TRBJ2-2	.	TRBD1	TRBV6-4	TGTGCCAGCAGGCAGGGGGCTGACACCGGGGAGCTGTTTTTT	CASRQGADTGELFF
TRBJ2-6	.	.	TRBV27	TGTGCCAGCAGTTTCGAGCTTCCTGGGGCCAACGTCCTGACTTTC	CASSFELPGANVLTF
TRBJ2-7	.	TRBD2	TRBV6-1	TGTGCCAGCAGGACACCGACTAGCGGCTCCTACGAGCAGTACTTC	CASRTPTSGSYEQYF
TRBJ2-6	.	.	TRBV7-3	TGTGCCAGCAGCGCCGCTGGGGCCAACGTCCTGACTTTC	CASSAAGANVLTF